This TCR beta chain originates from a study of control samples from healthy donors and cancer patients. The germline CDR1 and CDR2 sequences are DFQATT and SNEGSKA (reference sequence). This CDR3 is 14 amino acids long. Unmatched junction bases numbered 6, after V lost 3 bases and J lost 1 base. Measured with immunoSEQ multiplex PCR; TCRdb has only the in-frame clones, and not every one. This sample has about 140,000 clones, with more than 85% found just once. The chain carries TRBV20-1 and TRBJ2-7; 7 nucleotides agree with TRBD1. The sequence was collected from a woman aged 25-40 years in good health. Source material: blood. CDR3 sequence: CSASVSGQSYEQYF. DNA of the CDR3: TGCAGTGCTAGTGTTTCGGGACAGTCCTACGAGCAGTACTTC.